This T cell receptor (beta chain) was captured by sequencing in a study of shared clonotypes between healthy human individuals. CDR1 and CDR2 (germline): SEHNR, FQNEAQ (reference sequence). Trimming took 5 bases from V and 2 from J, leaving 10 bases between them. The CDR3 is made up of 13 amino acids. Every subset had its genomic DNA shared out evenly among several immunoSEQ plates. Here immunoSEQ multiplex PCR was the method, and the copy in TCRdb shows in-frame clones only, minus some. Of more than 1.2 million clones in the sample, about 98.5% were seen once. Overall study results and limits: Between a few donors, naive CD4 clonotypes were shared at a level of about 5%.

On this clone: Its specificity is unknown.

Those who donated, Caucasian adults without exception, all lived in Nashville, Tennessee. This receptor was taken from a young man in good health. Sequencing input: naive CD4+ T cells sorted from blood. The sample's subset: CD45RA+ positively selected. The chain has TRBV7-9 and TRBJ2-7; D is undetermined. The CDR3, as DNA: TGTGCCAGCAGCGACGGACGGACCTACGAGCAGTACTTC. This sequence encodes CASSDGRTYEQYF.